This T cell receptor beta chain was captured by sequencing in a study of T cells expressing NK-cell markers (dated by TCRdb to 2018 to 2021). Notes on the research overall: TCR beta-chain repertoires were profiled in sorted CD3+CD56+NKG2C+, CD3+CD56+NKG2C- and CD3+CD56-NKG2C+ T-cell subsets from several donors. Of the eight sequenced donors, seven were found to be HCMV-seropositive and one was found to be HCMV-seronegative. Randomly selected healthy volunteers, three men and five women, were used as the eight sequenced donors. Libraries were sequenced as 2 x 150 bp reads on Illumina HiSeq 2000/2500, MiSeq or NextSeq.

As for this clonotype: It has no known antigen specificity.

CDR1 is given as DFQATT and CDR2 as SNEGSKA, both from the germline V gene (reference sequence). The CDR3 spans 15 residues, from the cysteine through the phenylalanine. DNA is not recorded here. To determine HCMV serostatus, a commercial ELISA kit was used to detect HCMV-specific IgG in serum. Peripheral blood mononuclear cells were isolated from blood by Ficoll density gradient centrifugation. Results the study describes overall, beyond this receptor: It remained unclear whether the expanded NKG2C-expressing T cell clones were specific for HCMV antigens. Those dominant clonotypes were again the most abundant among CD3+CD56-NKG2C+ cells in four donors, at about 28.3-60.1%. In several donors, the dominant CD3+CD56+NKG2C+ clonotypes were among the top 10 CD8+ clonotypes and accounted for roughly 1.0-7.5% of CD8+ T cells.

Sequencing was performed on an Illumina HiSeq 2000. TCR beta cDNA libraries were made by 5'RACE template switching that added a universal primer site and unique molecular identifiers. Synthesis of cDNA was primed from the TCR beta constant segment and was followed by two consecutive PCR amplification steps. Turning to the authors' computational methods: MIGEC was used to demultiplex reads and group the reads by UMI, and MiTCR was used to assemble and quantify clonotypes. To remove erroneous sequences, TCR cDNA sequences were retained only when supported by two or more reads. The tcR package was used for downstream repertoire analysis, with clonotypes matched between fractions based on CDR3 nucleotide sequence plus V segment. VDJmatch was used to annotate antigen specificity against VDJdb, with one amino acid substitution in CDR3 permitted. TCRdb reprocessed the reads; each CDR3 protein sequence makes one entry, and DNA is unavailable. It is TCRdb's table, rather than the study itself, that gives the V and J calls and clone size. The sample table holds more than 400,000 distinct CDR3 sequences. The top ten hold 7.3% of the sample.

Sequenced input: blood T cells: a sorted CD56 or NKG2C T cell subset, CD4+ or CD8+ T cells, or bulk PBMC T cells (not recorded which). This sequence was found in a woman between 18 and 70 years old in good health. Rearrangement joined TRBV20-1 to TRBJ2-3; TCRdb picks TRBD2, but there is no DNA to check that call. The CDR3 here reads CSARALAGSTDTQYF.